The 8 T cell receptor beta chains in this list originate from one sample, sequenced in a study of T cells after yellow fever vaccination. TCRdb fed the 5' RACE reads into MiXCR, producing one record per CDR3 protein. The repertoire holds hundreds of thousands of distinct CDR3 sequences, with 10% to 15% as singletons. The sample in question was PBMCs, obtained on the day of the yellow fever booster vaccination. The receptors derive from a man aged 25-45 years who received the YFV17D yellow fever vaccine.

The rearrangement uses TRBV29-1 and TRBJ2-7, with D tentatively TRBD1 or TRBD2 (5 bases each). V gave up 0 bases and J gave up 0 bases, with 12 bases separating them. The CDR3 sequence is 15 residues long. Germline-derived CDR1 and CDR2 are SQVTM and ANQGSEA. CDR3 region: CSVEDPAGTSYEQYF. The CDR3 nucleotides read TGCAGCGTTGAAGATCCCGCAGGGACCTCCTACGAGCAGTACTTC.

This chain joins TRBV12-3 or TRBV12-4 and TRBJ2-7; TRBD2 agrees at 9 bases. This CDR3 region has 14 residues. The V gene end was trimmed by 3 bases and the J gene end by 5 bases; junction bases not matched to a gene: 5. The CDR3 here is CASSFVAGVDEQYF. The DNA of the CDR3 is TGTGCCAGCAGTTTTGTAGCGGGAGTCGACGAGCAGTACTTC.

The chain combines TRBV3-1 with TRBJ1-1; maybe TRBD1 (6 bases). CDR1 and CDR2 from the germline V gene are LGHDT and YNNKEL (reference sequence). V was pared by 7 bases and J by 4 bases, with 16 bases between. The CDR3 loop spans 14 amino acids. The CDR3 DNA is TGTGCCAGCACTCCTCGTGCAGGGGTCACTGAAGCTTTCTTT. As protein: CASTPRAGVTEAFF.

The chain has TRBV12-5 and TRBJ2-5; weak D call: TRBD1 (5 bases). The CDR3 is 14 residues long. Trimming removed 3 bases from V and 5 bases from J, with 13 bases in between. Germline-derived CDR1 and CDR2 are LGHNT and FRNRAP. The DNA for the CDR3 is TGTGCTAGTGGTTTTTTTGGGGCCCAGGAGACCCAGTACTTC. Translation gives CASGFFGAQETQYF.

This clonotype was seen a few times. This sequence joins TRBV6-1 and TRBJ1-1, with no clear D. The CDR3 covers 13 residues. Trimming pared 6 bases from V and 1 base from J, leaving 9 bases between. The germline V gene has CDR1 MNHNS and CDR2 SASEGT. The CDR3 protein is CASREPRNTEAFF. The CDR3 bases are TGTGCCAGCAGGGAACCAAGGAACACTGAAGCTTTCTTT.

This clonotype was observed many times. The chain has TRBV15 and TRBJ2-1, with D tentatively TRBD2 (6 bases). Trimming pared 0 bases from V and 9 bases from J, leaving 12 bases between. The CDR3 totals 14 residues. Germline V CDR1 and CDR2: LNHNV, YYDKDF (reference sequence). CDR3 coding DNA: TGTGCCACCAGCAGAGAAGCGGTGGGGGGTGAGCAGTTCTTC. Residues: CATSREAVGGEQFF.

This clonotype has just a few counts. This chain connects TRBV11-2 to TRBJ2-1, with D unclear. The CDR3 covers 13 residues. Germline CDR1 reads SGHAT; CDR2 reads FQNNGV. The germline V and J ends were trimmed by 2 bases and 8 bases, with 10 bases remaining between them. CDR3 sequence: CASSLSSGDEQFF. The CDR3 nucleotides are TGTGCCAGCAGCTTAAGTAGTGGCGATGAGCAGTTCTTC.

This sequence joins TRBV12-3 or TRBV12-4 and TRBJ2-7; D remains unclear. Between the trimmed V and J ends, which lost 5 bases and 4 bases, there was a span of 9 bases. The CDR3 extends over 12 amino acids. The CDR3 bases are TGTGCCAGCAGTCGACCGTATTACGAGCAGTACTTC. The encoded protein is CASSRPYYEQYF.